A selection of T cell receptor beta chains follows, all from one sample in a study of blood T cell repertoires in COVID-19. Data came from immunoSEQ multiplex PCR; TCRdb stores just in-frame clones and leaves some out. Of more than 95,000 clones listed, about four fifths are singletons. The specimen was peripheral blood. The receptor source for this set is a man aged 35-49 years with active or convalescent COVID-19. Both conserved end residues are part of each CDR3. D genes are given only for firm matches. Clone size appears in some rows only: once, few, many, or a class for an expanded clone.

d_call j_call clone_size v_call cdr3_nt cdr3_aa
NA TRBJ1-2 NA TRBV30 TGTGCCCGATCCTTAGGGACAAGCTATGGCTACACCTTC CARSLGTSYGYTF
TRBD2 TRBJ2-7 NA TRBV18 TGTGCCAGCTCACCGGCCTTGGCGGGAGGACTTCAGTACGAGCAGTACTTC CASSPALAGGLQYEQYF
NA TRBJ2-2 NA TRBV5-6 TGTGCCAGCAGCTTGTTGGCGGGCTCGGGGGAGCTGTTTTTT CASSLLAGSGELFF
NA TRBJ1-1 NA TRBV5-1 TGCGCCAGCAGCTTGGCCACCCGCGGGGGCACTGAAGCTTTCTTT CASSLATRGGTEAFF
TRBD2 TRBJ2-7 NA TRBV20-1 TGCAGTGTGGCTAGCGGACACGAGCAGTACTTC CSVASGHEQYF
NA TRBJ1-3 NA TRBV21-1 TGTGCCAGCCCCCGTGGGGGGGCAGACGGAAACACCATATATTTT CASPRGGADGNTIYF
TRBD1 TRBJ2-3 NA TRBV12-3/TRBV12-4 TGTGCCAGCAGTTTAGTGGACAGGGACACGCAGTATTTT CASSLVDRDTQYF
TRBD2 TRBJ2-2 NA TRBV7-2 TGTGCCAGCAGCCCTCGCCTTAGCGGGGGAACGGGCACCGGGGAGCTGTTTTTT CASSPRLSGGTGTGELFF
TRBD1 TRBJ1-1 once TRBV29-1 TGCAGCGGGGGGACAGCAATGAACACTGAAGCTTTCTTT CSGGTAMNTEAFF
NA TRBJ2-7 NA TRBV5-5 TGTGCCAGCAGCTCGGAGCCCCCTAGCTACGAGCAGTACTTC CASSSEPPSYEQYF
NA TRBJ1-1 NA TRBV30 TGTGCCTGGAGTGTCAGCAGAGGGTGGACTGAAGCTTTCTTT CAWSVSRGWTEAFF
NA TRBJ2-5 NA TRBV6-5 TGTGCCAGCAGTTTTGAGGGGACCCAGTACTTC CASSFEGTQYF
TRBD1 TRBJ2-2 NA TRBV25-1 TGTGCCAGCAGTGTCGTAGGGACAGGGAGGAACACCGGGGAGCTGTTTTTT CASSVVGTGRNTGELFF
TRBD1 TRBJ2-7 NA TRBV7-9 TGTGCCAGCAGCTACCAGGGGGCTGGAGAGCAGTACTTC CASSYQGAGEQYF
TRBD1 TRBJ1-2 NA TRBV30 TGTGCCTGGAGTGAGGGACAGGGGGCCTTCTATGGCTACACCTTC CAWSEGQGAFYGYTF
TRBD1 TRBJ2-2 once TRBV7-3 TGTGCCAGCAGCTTAACCCGGGACAGGGCCACCGGGGAGCTGTTTTTT CASSLTRDRATGELFF
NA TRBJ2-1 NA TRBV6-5 TGTGCCAGCAGTTTCACAGGGATTGAGCAGTTCTTC CASSFTGIEQFF
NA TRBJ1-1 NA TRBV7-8 TGTGCCAGCAGCTTAGACAGGGTGAACACTGAAGCTTTCTTT CASSLDRVNTEAFF
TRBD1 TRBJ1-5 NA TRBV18 TGTGCCAGCTCACTCGGACAGGGGGCCTATAGCAATCAGCCCCAGCATTTT CASSLGQGAYSNQPQHF
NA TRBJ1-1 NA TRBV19 TGTGCCAGTAGTATAGATCTCGGAGGGTTTCTTGCTTTCTTT CASSIDLGGFLAFF
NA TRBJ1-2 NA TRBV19 TGTGCCAGTAGTATTTCGGCAGGGGTAGTCTATGGCTACACCTTC CASSISAGVVYGYTF
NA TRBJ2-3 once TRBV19 TGTGCCAGTAGGTCACAGCCTGCTAGCACAGATACGCAGTATTTT CASRSQPASTDTQYF
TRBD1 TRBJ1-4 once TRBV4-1 TGCGCCAGCAGTCCGACAGGGTTTAATGAAAAACTGTTTTTT CASSPTGFNEKLFF
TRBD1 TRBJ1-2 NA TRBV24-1 TGTGCCACCAGTGACTTGGCAGGGGGCAGCTATGGCTACACCTTC CATSDLAGGSYGYTF
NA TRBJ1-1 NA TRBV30 TGTGCCCGGGGGGCGGGGTCCGCTGAAGCTTTCTTT CARGAGSAEAFF
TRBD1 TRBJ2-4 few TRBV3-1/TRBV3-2 TGTGCCAGCAGCCGCCGAACGACAGGGGCTAGGAACATTCAGTACTTC CASSRRTTGARNIQYF
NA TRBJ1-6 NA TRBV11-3 TGTGCCAGCAGCTTAGATAGAGTGCCAAATTCACCCCTCCACTTT CASSLDRVPNSPLHF
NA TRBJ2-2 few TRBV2 TGTGCCAGCAGCTACCGAGGGGGCGGGGAGCTGTTTTTT CASSYRGGGELFF
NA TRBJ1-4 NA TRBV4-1 TGCGCCAGCAGCCAAGGCCCGGCGCAGGGAGGAAATGAAAAACTGTTTTTT CASSQGPAQGGNEKLFF
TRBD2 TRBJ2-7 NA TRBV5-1 TGCGCCAGCAGCTTACCCCGGGAGGATCGCTCCTACGAGCAGTACTTC CASSLPREDRSYEQYF
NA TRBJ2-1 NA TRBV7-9 TGTGCCAGCAGCTTAGGGACGGGAGCGCTCTCCTACAATGAGCAGTTCTTC CASSLGTGALSYNEQFF
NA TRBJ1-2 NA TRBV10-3 TGTGCCATCAGTGCCCGGCAGGGGCCTGAAAACTATGGCTACACCTTC CAISARQGPENYGYTF
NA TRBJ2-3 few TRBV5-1 TGCGCCAGCAGGTTCGATCGCTACACAGATACGCAGTATTTT CASRFDRYTDTQYF
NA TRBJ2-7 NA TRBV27 TGTGCCAGCAGCACTGGCAGGGTGAGGGAGCAGTACTTC CASSTGRVREQYF
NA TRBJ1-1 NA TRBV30 TGTGCCTGGAGAGTTCAGGGCTCGCGGGCTTTCTTT CAWRVQGSRAFF
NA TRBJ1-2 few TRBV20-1 TGCAGTGCTCTACAGGGTTATGGCTACACCTTC CSALQGYGYTF
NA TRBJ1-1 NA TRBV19 TGTGCCAGTAGTCCACAAGGAAATCCAGGGGACCTAGCTTTCTTT CASSPQGNPGDLAFF
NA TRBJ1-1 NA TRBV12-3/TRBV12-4 TGTGCCAGCAGAAGGGAGGGCAAAGTTGAAGCTTTCTTT CASRREGKVEAFF
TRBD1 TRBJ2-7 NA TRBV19 TGTGCCAGTAGTATTCAACAGGGGCCCTACGAGCAGTACTTC CASSIQQGPYEQYF
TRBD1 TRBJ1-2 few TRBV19 TGTGCCAGTAGTATATGGGGACAGGAGGATGGCTACACCTTC CASSIWGQEDGYTF
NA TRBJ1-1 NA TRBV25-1 TGTGCCAGCAGTGAGGAGTGGGGGGGTACTGAAGCTTTCTTT CASSEEWGGTEAFF
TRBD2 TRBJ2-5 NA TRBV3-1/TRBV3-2 TGTGCCAGCAGCCAATTAGCGGGCAATAAAGAAGAGACCCAGTACTTC CASSQLAGNKEETQYF
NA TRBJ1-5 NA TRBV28 TGTGCCAGCAGTCTGTGGGAGAGCAATCAGCCCCAGCATTTT CASSLWESNQPQHF
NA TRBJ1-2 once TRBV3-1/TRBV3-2 TGTGCCAGCAGACCTGACAGTCACTATGGCTACACCTTC CASRPDSHYGYTF
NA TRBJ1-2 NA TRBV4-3 TGCGCCAGCAGCCAAGAGTGGGCCAGATTAGACTATGGCTACACCTTC CASSQEWARLDYGYTF
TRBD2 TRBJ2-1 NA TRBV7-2 TGTGCCAGCAGCGGCGGGAGGGCCTACAATGAGCAGTTCTTC CASSGGRAYNEQFF
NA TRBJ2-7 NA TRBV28 TGTGCCAGCAGTTTAGGGGGGACTTTACCCTGGGAGCAGTACTTC CASSLGGTLPWEQYF
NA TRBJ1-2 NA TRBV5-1 TGCGCCAGCAGCTTGAGGAGCGATGCCTATGGCTACACCTTC CASSLRSDAYGYTF
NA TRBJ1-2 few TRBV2 TGTGCCAGCAGTGGTCCAGGGGACTATGGCTACACCTTC CASSGPGDYGYTF
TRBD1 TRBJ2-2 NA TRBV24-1 TGTGCCACCAGTCCCGGGACAGGGTTCGCCGGGGAGCTGTTTTTT CATSPGTGFAGELFF
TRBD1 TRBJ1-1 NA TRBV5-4 TGTGCCAGCAGCGACGACAGGGGAAACAAGAACACTGAAGCTTTCTTT CASSDDRGNKNTEAFF